Here is one T cell receptor beta chain with its context. This clone was observed once. The specificity of this receptor is unknown. Within one base of it there is no much larger clone, and no base qualities were kept. Collaborating institutions collected whole blood in K2EDTA tubes following their own protocols. Collaborator samples were shipped for TCRbeta analysis as frozen whole blood, isolated PBMCs, or DNA extracted from either sample type. TCRbeta CDR3 regions were amplified from genomic DNA by means of the immunoSEQ Assay, a bias-controlled multiplex PCR. The source study handled its data this way. Nucleated cell counts per sample were estimated from amplification of reference gene primers within the assay. To quantify the absolute abundance of each unique TCRbeta CDR3 rearrangement, sequence reads were collapsed and filtered. Productive Simpson clonality was computed per sample as the square root of Simpson's diversity index over productive rearrangements. TCRdb re-hosts the immuneACCESS table, in-frame sequences only. Its copies lack some clones; in the studies checked, an unresolved V gene accounts for under half of them, and the cause for the rest is not known. From that table come the V and J calls and clone size; the DNA was used to work out D and trimming. This sample has about 240,000 clones in its table, and roughly 80% of those were observed once. The ten largest clones take up 5.5% to 8% of the sample.

The data originate from a study of blood T cell repertoires in COVID-19 (dated by TCRdb to between 2020 and 2021). At the level of the whole study: Samples from collaborators originated in the United States, Italy and Spain and spanned both the acute and convalescent phases of COVID-19. A freely available public database, intended as a resource for researchers studying the immune response to SARS-CoV-2, is where the repertoires were released. The sample metadata nearly always contained a de-identified subject ID, COVID-19 status, age in years and sex. Where available, HLA class I and class II types were taken from metadata supplied by the sample provider and were not determined by assay-based typing. Deeply sampled blood TCRbeta repertoires from subjects exposed to, actively infected with, or recovered from COVID-19 were included in the dataset. The material from the prospective study consisted of cDNA or gDNA derived from T cells, B-cell-depleted T cells, or PBMCs. The samples were drawn from two sources: the first 160 participants of the ongoing ImmuneRACE study, and 950 to 1,500 subjects contributed by 6 global collaborators. The full study reports these points: The quantity of clinical and demographic metadata differed by source and by participant and was supplied without curation.

From the germline V gene, CDR1 is KGHDR and CDR2 is SFDVKD. Between the V and J ends, shortened by 7 bases and 6 bases respectively, the junction contains 12 bases. CDR3 length: 13 amino acids, cysteine to phenylalanine. The DNA shown is the 39-base CDR3, in frame from base 1. The rearrangement combines TRBV24-1 with TRBJ1-5; the D region possibly corresponds to TRBD1 (5 bases align). The sequencing input was peripheral blood. The receptor comes from an older woman with active or convalescent COVID-19. The sequence in DNA is TGTGCCACCAGCCACAGGTTTGGTCAGCCCCAGCATTTT. Its amino acids are CATSHRFGQPQHF.